A single sample is the source of the 31 T cell receptor beta chains below, sequenced in a study of blood T cell repertoires in COVID-19. Clones were read by immunoSEQ multiplex PCR, and TCRdb kept only the in-frame ones, dropping some. Of more than 85,000 clones listed, 81% were seen once; the top ten hold approximately 25%. Material: peripheral blood. The receptors derive from an elderly man with active or convalescent COVID-19.

The gene calls are TRBV2 and TRBJ2-7; 8 bases agree with TRBD2. V shed 6 bases, J shed 5 bases, and the junction held 9 bases outside the gene matches. CDR3 size: 14 residues. Germline V gene lookup returns CDR1 SNHLY and CDR2 FYNNEI. The CDR3 sequence: CASSPGLGLDEQYF. CDR3 DNA sequence: TGTGCCAGCAGCCCGGGACTAGGTCTCGACGAGCAGTACTTC.

V usage is TRBV6-1 and J usage is TRBJ1-5; 9 bases fit TRBD1. Germline-derived CDR1 and CDR2 are MNHNS and SASEGT. The CDR3 covers 15 residues. The V segment lost 3 bases and the J segment 5 bases; nucleotides outside the gene matches: 5. The CDR3 is CASSDQQGADQPQHF. In DNA, the CDR3 is TGTGCCAGCAGTGACCAACAGGGGGCCGATCAGCCCCAGCATTTT.

J is TRBJ2-7 and V is TRBV7-8, with D perhaps matching TRBD1 (6 bases). The CDR3 contains 17 residues. CDR1 SGHVS and CDR2 FQNEAQ come from the germline V gene. V was trimmed by 4 bases and J by 2 bases, leaving 21 bases between them. CDR3 in DNA: TGTGCCAGCAGCTCGCGGCCGACAGGCCAGCGAGCCTACGAGCAGTACTTC. This codes for CASSSRPTGQRAYEQYF.

Only one count was recorded for this clone. This chain uses TRBV28 with TRBJ1-2; a weak D match, TRBD1 (6 bases). The CDR3 runs to 13 residues. Germline loops: CDR1 MDHEN, CDR2 SYDVKM. The V end lost 5 bases, the J end lost 7 bases, and 14 bases lay between the germline ends. Written as DNA, the CDR3 is TGTGCCAGCAGTACCCGAACAGGGTCTGGCTACACCTTC. Encoded protein: CASSTRTGSGYTF.

The chain links TRBV6-1 to TRBJ2-3; 12 bases line up with TRBD2. The CDR3 contains 16 residues. With 3 bases clipped from V and 5 bases from J, the junction kept 6 bases outside the gene matches. Germline V CDR1 and CDR2: MNHNS, SASEGT. The CDR3 DNA sequence: TGTGCCAGCAGTGAGCCTAGCGGGGGGGGTGAAGATACGCAGTATTTT. Translation gives CASSEPSGGGEDTQYF.

The chain is built from TRBV24-1 and TRBJ2-1, with 12 bases matching TRBD1. With V trimmed by 7 bases and J by 9 bases, 9 bases remained unmatched. Germline lookup yields CDR1 KGHDR and CDR2 SFDVKD. The CDR3 covers 15 residues. CDR3 nucleotides: TGTGCCACCAGCCGGGACAGGGGGCTTAGTAGTGAGCAGTTCTTC. This encodes CATSRDRGLSSEQFF.

This clone is a singleton in its sample. V and J are TRBV27 and TRBJ1-6; the D is unclear. The CDR3 totals 14 residues. Trimming took off 6 bases at V and 6 bases at J, with 12 bases between the two ends. Germline values: CDR1 MNHEY, CDR2 SMNVEV (reference sequence). CDR3 in amino acids: CASRREGLNSPLHF. DNA of the CDR3: TGTGCCAGCAGGCGAGAGGGTCTTAATTCACCCCTCCACTTT.

The chain has TRBV19 and TRBJ1-2; 9 nucleotides agree with TRBD1. The V gene's germline CDR1 is LNHDA and CDR2 SQIVND (reference sequence). The V segment lost 5 bases and the J segment 4 bases; nucleotides outside the gene matches: 11. The CDR3 is made up of 16 amino acids. The CDR3 spells CASSLPGQGSLYGYTF. CDR3 in DNA: TGTGCCAGTAGTTTACCGGGACAGGGTTCTCTCTATGGCTACACCTTC.

Regarding this clone: This specimen includes other DNA sequences encoding the same CDR3. V usage is TRBV12-3 or TRBV12-4 and J usage is TRBJ1-1, with TRBD1 as a possible D gene (5 bases). Trimming shortened V by 6 bases and J by 1 base, and 9 bases separated the two germline ends. The CDR3 has 13 residues. This chain's CDR3 is CASSLQGNTEAFF. The CDR3 DNA reads as TGTGCCAGCAGCCTTCAGGGGAACACTGAAGCTTTCTTT.

This clone was seen just once. The V and J genes are TRBV4-2 and TRBJ2-1; 13 nucleotides align to TRBD2. The CDR3 length is 20 residues. CDR1 is LGHNA and CDR2 is YNFKEQ in the germline V gene. Trimming cost V 0 bases and J 12 bases; bases outside gene matches: 20. The CDR3 region has the DNA TGTGCCAGCAGCCAAGATCATGGTGGGGTACTAGCGGGGGGGCGCCTCCGGCAGTTCTTC. This gives the protein CASSQDHGGVLAGGRLRQFF.

V and J are TRBV2 and TRBJ1-2; a weak D match, TRBD1 (5 bases). The CDR3 runs 14 residues. In germline, CDR1 is SNHLY, CDR2 FYNNEI. Trimming stripped 4 bases from V and 8 bases from J, with 17 bases between. CDR3 coding DNA: TGTGCCAGCAGTGTCTCAGGGATTGATTCGGGCTACACCTTC. Its translation: CASSVSGIDSGYTF.

This chain uses TRBV3-1 (or the pseudogene TRBV3-2) with TRBJ2-1; D perhaps matches TRBD1 (6 bases). V lost 1 base, J lost 9 bases, and 13 bases lay in between. CDR1 is LGHDT and CDR2 is YNNKEL in the germline V gene (reference sequence). This CDR3 contains 14 residues. This chain's CDR3 is CASSQGTVSSEQFF. The CDR3 DNA sequence: TGTGCCAGCAGCCAAGGGACAGTATCTAGTGAGCAGTTCTTC.

The chain carries TRBV11-3 and TRBJ1-1; D not certain. This CDR3 has 13 amino acids. The germline V gene has CDR1 SGHNT and CDR2 YENEEA. V lost 3 bases and J 3 bases, leaving 8 bases between the germline ends. CDR3 protein: CASSLSEYTEAFF. As DNA, the CDR3 is TGTGCCAGCAGCTTGTCGGAGTACACTGAAGCTTTCTTT.

The rearrangement links TRBV18 to TRBJ2-1; the D gene is possibly TRBD1 (6 bases). CDR1 is KGHSH, CDR2 LQKENI, per germline. The CDR3 has 15 amino acids. Deletions cut 6 bases from V and 2 bases from J, with 14 bases between. The CDR3 bases are TGTGCCAGCTCGCCCGGGACACCTACCTACAATGAGCAGTTCTTC. It specifies CASSPGTPTYNEQFF.

The chain recombines TRBV5-1 with TRBJ2-7; D gene unclear. The V end lost 0 bases, the J end lost 3 bases, and 10 bases lay between the germline ends. The germline V gene has CDR1 SGHRS and CDR2 YFSETQ. The CDR3 extends over 14 amino acids. The CDR3 nucleotides read TGCGCCAGCAGCTTGGCCGTCAAGAGCTACGAGCAGTACTTC. Translating it yields CASSLAVKSYEQYF.

This clone has a count of ten or more. The identical CDR3 is also encoded by other nucleotide sequences in the sample. V and J are TRBV19 and TRBJ1-4; 7 bases are shared with TRBD1. Unmatched junction bases numbered 3, after V lost 5 bases and J lost 3 bases. The germline gives CDR1 LNHDA, CDR2 SQIVND (reference sequence). The CDR3 runs to 14 residues. CDR3 loop: CASSPQGANEKLFF. The CDR3 coding sequence is TGTGCCAGTAGTCCGCAGGGGGCTAATGAAAAACTGTTTTTT.

V gene TRBV9 combines with J gene TRBJ1-4; D gene unclear. V was shortened by 4 bases and J by 6 bases, with 13 bases between the two germline ends. The CDR3 length is 14 residues. Per the germline V gene, CDR1 is SGDLS and CDR2 is YYNGEE. Written as DNA, the CDR3 is TGTGCCAGCAGCTCTCGGGAGGGAGATGAAAAACTGTTTTTT. As protein: CASSSREGDEKLFF.

This clone was recorded only once. The V and J genes are TRBV9 and TRBJ1-5, with D maybe TRBD1 (6 bases). The V gene lost 2 bases and the J gene lost 9 bases, with 12 bases spanning the gap. Germline loops: CDR1 SGDLS, CDR2 YYNGEE. This CDR3 region has 13 residues. CDR3 nucleotide sequence: TGTGCCAGCAGCGTTGGGGGCCTCGGGCCCCAGCATTTT. Its protein product is CASSVGGLGPQHF.

The chain carries TRBV5-1 and TRBJ2-5; D perhaps matches TRBD1 (6 bases). The length of the CDR3 is 14 residues. The V end was cut by 4 bases, the J end by 1 base, with 11 bases between. Germline V gene sequence: CDR1 SGHRS, CDR2 YFSETQ. CDR3 region: CASSTNRVQETQYF. The CDR3 coding sequence is TGCGCCAGCAGCACCAACAGGGTCCAAGAGACCCAGTACTTC.

J is TRBJ1-6 and V is TRBV6-2 or TRBV6-3, with 10 bases fitting TRBD1. CDR3 length: 16 amino acids. Germline-derived CDR1 and CDR2 are MNHEY and SVGEGT. Losses at the gene ends were 6 bases for V and 15 bases for J; bases not matched to a gene: 17. CDR3 DNA sequence: TGTGCCAGCAGCCGGCGCCCGGGACAGGGGCTAAGAGGCCTCCACTTT. This translates into CASSRRPGQGLRGLHF.

The table lists this clone with a count of one. V gene TRBV11-2 combines with J gene TRBJ2-7; 7 bases agree with TRBD2. Germline V gives CDR1 SGHAT, CDR2 FQNNGV. CDR3 size: 13 residues. After removal of 5 bases from V and 3 bases from J, the junction contained 4 bases not matched to a gene. The CDR3: CASSAGDYYEQYF. The CDR3 DNA reads TGTGCCAGCAGCGCCGGGGACTACTACGAGCAGTACTTC.

This sequence joins TRBV5-1 and TRBJ1-2, with D hard to call. The CDR3 totals 14 residues. Germline CDR1 SGHRS, CDR2 YFSETQ. The V and J ends lost 0 bases and 4 bases respectively, with 10 bases between them. CDR3 nucleotide sequence: TGCGCCAGCAGCTTGGTTGTGGAGCCCTATGGCTACACCTTC. The encoded protein is CASSLVVEPYGYTF.

J is TRBJ1-1 and V is TRBV10-2, with D uncertain. The germline CDR1 and CDR2 sequences are WSHSY and SAAADI. The CDR3 loop spans 14 amino acids. The ends were cut back, 7 bases at V and 0 bases at J, with 12 bases in the middle. The CDR3: CASKAAGMNTEAFF. The CDR3 bases are TGCGCCAGCAAAGCAGCGGGGATGAACACTGAAGCTTTCTTT.

V usage is TRBV28 and J usage is TRBJ1-6; D is unresolved. The germline gives CDR1 MDHEN, CDR2 SYDVKM. Trimming left V 6 bases short and J 8 bases short, with 14 bases between. This CDR3 comprises 14 residues. The CDR3 coding sequence is TGTGCCAGCAGCCGGGGTCCCCGGGATTCACCCCTCCACTTT. It encodes CASSRGPRDSPLHF.

V and J are TRBV19 and TRBJ2-3; D possibly corresponds to TRBD2 (6 bases). The CDR3 consists of 14 residues. Germline V lookup: CDR1 LNHDA, CDR2 SQIVND (reference sequence). V was shortened by 4 bases and J by 7 bases, with 15 bases between the two germline ends. Written as DNA, the CDR3 is TGTGCCAGTAGTAGCGGGACGGAGAGTTATACGCAGTATTTT. Translation: CASSSGTESYTQYF. The entire variable domain, with the rest obtained from reference TRBV19 and TRBJ2-3, is as follows: DGGITQSPKYLFRKEGQNVTLSCEQNLNHDAMYWYRQDPGQGLRLIYYSQIVNDFQKGDIAEGYSVSREKKESFPLTVTSAQKNPTAFYLCASSSGTESYTQYFGPGTRLTVL.

The chain employs TRBV5-1 and TRBJ2-1; TRBD2 is a possible D gene (6 bases). CDR1 is SGHRS, CDR2 YFSETQ, per germline. V was cut by 6 bases and J by 3 bases, with 16 bases left in between. This CDR3 is 15 amino acids long. In DNA, the CDR3 is TGCGCCAGCACCAGCAGGGAGGATAACTACAATGAGCAGTTCTTC. As protein: CASTSREDNYNEQFF.

The chain couples TRBV3-1 (or the pseudogene TRBV3-2) to TRBJ2-3; possibly TRBD1 for D (5 bases). The ends were cut back, 1 base at V and 6 bases at J, with 14 bases in the middle. There are 15 residues in the CDR3. Germline assignment: CDR1 LGHDT and CDR2 YNNKEL (reference sequence). In DNA, the CDR3 is TGTGCCAGCAGCCAAGCCAGGGCGCAAATCGATACGCAGTATTTT. This sequence encodes CASSQARAQIDTQYF.

This chain uses TRBV7-9 with TRBJ1-1, with 7 bases fitting TRBD1. The CDR3 spans 15 residues. Germline values: CDR1 SEHNR, CDR2 FQNEAQ (reference sequence). Trimming at V came to 4 bases and at J to 0 bases, leaving 5 bases not matched to a gene. The chain's CDR3 is CASSSTGAMNTEAFF. DNA of the CDR3: TGTGCCAGCAGCTCTACAGGGGCTATGAACACTGAAGCTTTCTTT.

V gene TRBV7-2 combines with J gene TRBJ1-2, with D maybe TRBD1 (6 bases). Germline V gene lookup returns CDR1 SGHTA and CDR2 FQGNSA. The CDR3 length is 16 residues. V was trimmed by 3 bases and J by 6 bases, leaving 20 bases between them. CDR3 nucleotide sequence: TGTGCCAGCAGCTTTCCCCATGGACAGTCATGGGATGGCTACACCTTC. This gives the protein CASSFPHGQSWDGYTF.

The chain employs TRBV28 and TRBJ2-3; 7 bases line up with TRBD1. Germline CDR1 is MDHEN and CDR2 is SYDVKM. Trimming removed 3 bases from V and 3 bases from J; junction bases left unmatched: 3. The CDR3 has 14 residues. CDR3 coding DNA: TGTGCCAGCAGTTTGACAGGGACGACAGATACGCAGTATTTT. The encoded protein is CASSLTGTTDTQYF.

The genes are TRBV27 and TRBJ1-6, with D perhaps TRBD1 (5 bases). This CDR3 is built from 17 residues. The V end was cut by 8 bases, the J end by 0 bases, with 17 bases between. Germline lookup yields CDR1 MNHEY and CDR2 SMNVEV (reference sequence). This CDR3 is CASRGEGVGSYNSPLHF. CDR3 DNA: TGTGCCAGCCGGGGGGAGGGAGTTGGCTCCTATAATTCACCCCTCCACTTT.